This TCR beta chain was sequenced in a study of blood T cell repertoires in COVID-19. The assay was immunoSEQ multiplex PCR, and TCRdb's table has in-frame clones only and misses some. The sample consists of some 300,000 clones, 86% of them appearing once. Cohorts were determined from participant-reported clinical history. Germline V CDR1 and CDR2: SGHKS, YYEKEE (reference sequence). V dropped 0 bases and J dropped 2 bases, with 12 bases sitting between them. The CDR3 length is 15 residues. This clonotype was sampled from a young man who had recovered from COVID-19. Sequences were obtained from PBMCs or T cells enriched from blood (not recorded which). V gene TRBV5-5 combines with J gene TRBJ2-7; no clear D. CDR3 sequence: CASSLASGRTYEQYF. The CDR3 DNA reads as TGTGCCAGCAGCTTGGCGTCAGGCCGAACCTACGAGCAGTACTTC.